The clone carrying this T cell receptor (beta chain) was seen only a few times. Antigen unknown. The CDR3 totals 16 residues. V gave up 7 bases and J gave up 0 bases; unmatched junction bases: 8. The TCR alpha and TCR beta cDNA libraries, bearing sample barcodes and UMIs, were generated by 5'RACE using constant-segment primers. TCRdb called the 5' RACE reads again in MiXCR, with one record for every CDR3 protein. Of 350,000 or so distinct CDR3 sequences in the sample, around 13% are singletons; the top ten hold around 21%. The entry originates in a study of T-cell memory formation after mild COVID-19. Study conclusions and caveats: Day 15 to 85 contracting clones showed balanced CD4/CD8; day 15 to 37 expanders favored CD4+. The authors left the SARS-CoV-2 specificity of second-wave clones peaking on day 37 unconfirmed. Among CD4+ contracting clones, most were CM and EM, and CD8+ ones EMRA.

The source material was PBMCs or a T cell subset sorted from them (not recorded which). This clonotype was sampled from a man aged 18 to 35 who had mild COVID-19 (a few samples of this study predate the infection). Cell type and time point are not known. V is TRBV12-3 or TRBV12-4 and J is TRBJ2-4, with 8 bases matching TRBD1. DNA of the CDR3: TGTGCCAGCACTTTGACAGGGGCCTTAGCCAAAAACATTCAGTACTTC. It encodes CASTLTGALAKNIQYF.